Following are 2 T cell receptor beta chains from one sample sequenced in a study of CD4 T cell repertoires and nickel. TCRdb analysed the RT-PCR reads with MiXCR anew, one entry per CDR3 protein. The sample consists of approximately 240 distinct CDR3 sequences, less than 75% of them appearing once. The sequenced sample was CD4+ T cells from blood, not recorded whether cultured. All receptors come from a human donor in a nickel allergy study, with or without nickel allergy (not recorded which). It is not recorded whether this sample comes from one donor or several.

The genes are TRBV5-1 and TRBJ2-5, with D possibly TRBD1 on 6 matching bases. Trimming cost V 4 bases and J 1 base, with 11 bases left between them. The CDR3 is 14 residues long. From germline, CDR1 is SGHRS and CDR2 YFSETQ. The CDR3 DNA follows: TGCGCCAGCAGCGTAGGACAGATCCAAGAGACCCAGTACTTC. Its translation: CASSVGQIQETQYF.

The rearrangement joins TRBV5-5 to TRBJ1-6; 9 positions agree with TRBD1. CDR1 and CDR2 (germline): SGHKS, YYEKEE (reference sequence). The CDR3 is 15 amino acids. Trimming cost V 2 bases and J 9 bases; bases outside gene matches: 6. The CDR3 is CASSLQGAGSSPLHF. The DNA of the CDR3 is TGTGCCAGCAGCTTACAGGGGGCCGGGAGTTCACCCCTCCACTTT.